The source of this T cell receptor beta chain is a study of blood T cell repertoires in COVID-19. Whole-study context: The United States, Italy and Spain were the sources of the acute and convalescent COVID-19 samples.

Original methodology: Scientists estimated how many nucleated cells there were by amplifying reference gene primers. The assay was immunoSEQ multiplex PCR, and TCRdb's table has in-frame clones only and misses some. The V and J calls and clone size were taken over from that table, and D and trimming were inferred from the DNA. The repertoire holds some 58,000 clones, with 80% to 95% as singletons. The CDR3 is 13 residues long. J lost 4 bases, V lost 11 bases, and 8 bases had no gene match. Germline V lookup: CDR1 MDHEN, CDR2 SYDVKM. The V gene is TRBV28, the J gene TRBJ1-5; 7 nucleotides agree with TRBD1. The sample comprised peripheral blood. The clonotype comes from a man in his forties or fifties with active COVID-19. The CDR3 DNA reads as TGTGCCGTTAATCAGGGGGTAAATCAGCCCCAGCATTTT. It translates to CAVNQGVNQPQHF.